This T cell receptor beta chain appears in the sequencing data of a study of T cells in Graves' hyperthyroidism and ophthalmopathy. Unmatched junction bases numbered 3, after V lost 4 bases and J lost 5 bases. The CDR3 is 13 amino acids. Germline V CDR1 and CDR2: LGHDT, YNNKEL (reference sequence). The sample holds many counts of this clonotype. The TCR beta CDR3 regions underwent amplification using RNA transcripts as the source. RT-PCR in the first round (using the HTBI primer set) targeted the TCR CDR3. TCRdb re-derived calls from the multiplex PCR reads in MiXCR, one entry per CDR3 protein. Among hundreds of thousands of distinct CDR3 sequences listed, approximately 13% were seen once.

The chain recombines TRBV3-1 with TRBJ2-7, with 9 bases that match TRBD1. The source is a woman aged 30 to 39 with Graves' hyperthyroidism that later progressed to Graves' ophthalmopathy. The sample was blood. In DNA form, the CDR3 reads TGTGCCAGCAGCCTACAGGGGGCCGACGAGCAGTACTTC. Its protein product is CASSLQGADEQYF.